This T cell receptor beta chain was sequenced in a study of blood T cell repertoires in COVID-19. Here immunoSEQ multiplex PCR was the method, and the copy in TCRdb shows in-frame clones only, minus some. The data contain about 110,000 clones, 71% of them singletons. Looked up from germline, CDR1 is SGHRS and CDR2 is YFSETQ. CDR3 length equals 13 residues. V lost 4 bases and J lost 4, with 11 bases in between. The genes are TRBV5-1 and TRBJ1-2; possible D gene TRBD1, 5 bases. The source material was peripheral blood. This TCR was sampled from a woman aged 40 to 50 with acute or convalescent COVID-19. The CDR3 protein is CASSIGTSYGYTF. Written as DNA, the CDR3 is TGCGCCAGCAGCATAGGGACTTCCTATGGCTACACCTTC.